The 24 T cell receptor beta chains below come from one sample, sequenced in a study of vaccination effects on CD4 cells after COVID-19. Their recognized antigens are unknown. Within the ViraFEST assay, antigen-specific CD4+ T cells underwent expansion with viral peptide pools prior to sequencing. Isolating CD4+ T cells followed around nine days of culture. Among the vaccine recipients, none had a prior SARS-CoV-2 infection, and nucleocapsid antibodies were negative. Sequencing used immunoSEQ multiplex PCR; TCRdb keeps in-frame clones, though not all of them. The top ten hold roughly 30% of the sample, which has roughly 35,000 clones, more than 70% seen once. Source: CD4+ T cells from PBMCs cultured with HCoV-OC43 spike peptides, taken before COVID-19 vaccination. As to subset: HCoV-OC43 spike overlapping peptide pool stimulation. The receptors here all came from a human donor who received a COVID-19 vaccine.

This clone has only a few counts. The chain joins TRBV3-1 (or the pseudogene TRBV3-2) to TRBJ2-5; D might be TRBD1 (6 bases). Trimming removed 3 bases at V and 3 bases at J, with 14 bases between. CDR1 is LGHDT, CDR2 YNNKEL, per germline (reference sequence). The CDR3 is made up of 15 amino acids. The CDR3 spells CASSHLVQGKETQYF. CDR3 in DNA: TGTGCCAGCAGCCACCTTGTACAGGGCAAAGAGACCCAGTACTTC.

This clone was seen more than once but under ten times. The V call is TRBV2, the J call TRBJ2-1, with TRBD2 identical over 7 bases. This CDR3 has 13 amino acids. Germline CDR1 and CDR2: SNHLY and FYNNEI. V shed 4 bases, J shed 8 bases, and the junction held 5 bases outside the gene matches. CDR3 amino acids: CASSGGRVDEQFF. For the CDR3, the DNA is TGTGCCAGCAGTGGTGGGAGGGTAGATGAGCAGTTCTTC.

The chain uses TRBV6-1 and TRBJ2-5; D possibly corresponds to TRBD2 (5 bases). Germline CDR1 reads MNHNS; CDR2 reads SASEGT. V dropped 1 base and J dropped 7 bases, with 16 bases sitting between them. This CDR3 is 15 amino acids long. CDR3 coding DNA: TGTGCCAGCAGTGAAGAAGCTTGGGCCCGGGGGACCCAGTACTTC. Protein: CASSEEAWARGTQYF.

The V gene is TRBV7-2, the J gene TRBJ1-2; D not certain. Between the trimmed V and J ends, which lost 1 base and 6 bases, there was a span of 9 bases. This CDR3 region has 13 residues. Per germline, CDR1 SGHTA and CDR2 FQGNSA. The CDR3 region has the DNA TGTGCCAGCAGCTTAGTGCGGGAGGATGGCTACACCTTC. Residues: CASSLVREDGYTF.

The chain has TRBV18 and TRBJ1-5, with D possibly being TRBD1 (6 bases). Trimming shortened V by 3 bases and J by 6 bases, and 18 bases separated the two germline ends. CDR1 KGHSH and CDR2 LQKENI come from the germline V gene. There are 16 residues in the CDR3. The CDR3 spells CASSPGWGPPGQPQHF. The DNA of the CDR3 is TGTGCCAGCTCACCTGGTTGGGGGCCCCCCGGTCAGCCCCAGCATTTT. Full variable domain (missing parts from reference TRBV18 and TRBJ1-5): NAGVMQNPRHLVRRRGQEARLRCSPMKGHSHVYWYRQLPEEGLKFMVYLQKENIIDESGMPKERFSAEFPKEGPSILRIQQVVRGDSAAYFCASSPGWGPPGQPQHFGDGTRLSIL.

The rearrangement uses TRBV19 and TRBJ1-3; a possible D gene is TRBD1 (5 bases). V lost 6 bases and J 0 bases, leaving 12 bases between the germline ends. The CDR3 is 15 amino acids. The germline V gene has CDR1 LNHDA and CDR2 SQIVND (reference sequence). This CDR3 reads CASSKTVFSGNTIYF. CDR3 bases: TGTGCCAGTAGCAAGACAGTTTTCTCTGGAAACACCATATATTTT.

V and J are TRBV5-1 and TRBJ2-5; D is possibly TRBD1 (5 bases). Germline loops: CDR1 SGHRS, CDR2 YFSETQ. The CDR3 contains 13 residues. Trimming removed 3 bases from V and 1 base from J, with 7 bases in between. CDR3 sequence (DNA): TGCGCCAGCAGCTCTACAGGCCAAGAGACCCAGTACTTC. Its translation is CASSSTGQETQYF. The entire variable domain, with the rest obtained from reference TRBV5-1 and TRBJ2-5, is as follows: KAGVTQTPRYLIKTRGQQVTLSCSPISGHRSVSWYQQTPGQGLQFLFEYFSETQRNKGNFPGRFSGRQFSNSRSEMNVSTLELGDSALYLCASSSTGQETQYFGPGTRLLVL.

This chain uses TRBV5-1 with TRBJ1-1, with D maybe TRBD1 (5 bases). CDR1 is SGHRS and CDR2 is YFSETQ in the germline V gene. The CDR3 loop spans 16 amino acids. Deletions cut 4 bases from V and 2 bases from J, with 18 bases between. The CDR3 DNA reads as TGCGCCAGCAGCCCTACAGGCATCGGCATAAACACTGAAGCTTTCTTT. Translation: CASSPTGIGINTEAFF.

The chain combines TRBV19 with TRBJ1-6; 9 nucleotides align to TRBD1. The J segment lost 10 bases and the V segment lost 5 bases, leaving 3 bases of the junction unmatched. Germline V gene lookup returns CDR1 LNHDA and CDR2 SQIVND (reference sequence). The CDR3 consists of 13 residues. This CDR3 reads CASSQTGGSPLHF. CDR3 coding DNA: TGTGCCAGTAGTCAGACAGGGGGATCACCCCTCCACTTT.

The chain combines TRBV5-1 with TRBJ2-5; 7 bases align to TRBD1. The CDR3 runs to 17 residues. J lost 3 bases, V lost 1 base, and 12 bases had no gene match. Germline-derived CDR1 and CDR2 are SGHRS and YFSETQ. CDR3 in amino acids: CASSLKLPDRVKETQYF. The CDR3 nucleotides are TGCGCCAGCAGCTTGAAGCTCCCCGACAGGGTAAAAGAGACCCAGTACTTC.

This chain links TRBV24-1 with TRBJ2-3; 11 nucleotides line up with TRBD2. V lost 2 bases and J lost 0; bases outside the gene matches: 3. The CDR3 runs to 17 residues. Per the germline V gene, CDR1 is KGHDR and CDR2 is SFDVKD. The DNA for the CDR3 is TGTGCCACCAGTGATTGGTGGACTAGCGGGAGCACAGATACGCAGTATTTT. Amino acids: CATSDWWTSGSTDTQYF.

The J gene is TRBJ1-1, the V gene TRBV18; 7 bases map to TRBD1. With 8 bases clipped from V and 3 bases from J, the junction kept 6 bases outside the gene matches. The CDR3 has 13 residues. CDR1 KGHSH and CDR2 LQKENI come from the germline V gene. The CDR3: CASAGQSDTEAFF. As DNA, the CDR3 is TGTGCCAGCGCGGGACAGTCGGACACTGAAGCTTTCTTT. Filled out from reference TRBV18 and TRBJ1-1, the complete variable domain reads NAGVMQNPRHLVRRRGQEARLRCSPMKGHSHVYWYRQLPEEGLKFMVYLQKENIIDESGMPKERFSAEFPKEGPSILRIQQVVRGDSAAYFCASAGQSDTEAFFGQGTRLTVV.

The rearrangement links TRBV19 to TRBJ2-2; 8 bases fit TRBD1. V shed 4 bases, J shed 5 bases, and the junction held 6 bases outside the gene matches. This CDR3 contains 15 residues. Germline loops: CDR1 LNHDA, CDR2 SQIVND (reference sequence). CDR3 nucleotides: TGTGCCAGTAGTACCGCAGGGGGCTGGACCGGGGAGCTGTTTTTT. This gives the protein CASSTAGGWTGELFF.

This sequence joins TRBV29-1 and TRBJ2-1; 10 bases line up with TRBD2. This CDR3 is 14 amino acids long. In germline, CDR1 is SQVTM, CDR2 ANQGSEA. Germline trimming cut 7 bases from V and 3 bases from J; bases unmatched to any gene: 6. DNA of the CDR3: TGCAGCGGTTTAGCGGGGGGCCACTACAATGAGCAGTTCTTC. This translates into CSGLAGGHYNEQFF.

This clone was seen only a few times. Compared with germline, one end of the junction differs, possibly owing to a read error. The V call is TRBV4-1, the J call TRBJ1-4; 7 bases are a match to TRBD1. Germline assignment: CDR1 MGHRA and CDR2 YSYEKL. The CDR3 consists of 13 residues. CDR3 coding DNA: TGCGCCAGCAGCCAAGACCCGACAGGGACCCGCCAATTT. It specifies CASSQDPTGTRQF.

The chain employs TRBV9 and TRBJ2-3; no clear D. V was trimmed by 0 bases and J by 2 bases, leaving 7 bases between them. Germline CDR1 and CDR2: SGDLS and YYNGEE. This CDR3 has 14 residues. CDR3 in DNA: TGTGCCAGCAGCGTAGGGCGGACCACAGATACGCAGTATTTT. Its translation is CASSVGRTTDTQYF.

This clone was detected once. The genes are TRBV5-1 and TRBJ2-5; 10 bases match TRBD2. CDR1 is SGHRS and CDR2 is YFSETQ in the germline V gene. The ends lost 4 bases at V and 4 bases at J; junction bases unmatched: 10. CDR3 size: 16 residues. CDR3 bases: TGCGCCAGCAGCCCTGGAAGCGGGGGGGCCGGAGAGACCCAGTACTTC. Protein product: CASSPGSGGAGETQYF.

The chain is built from TRBV5-1 and TRBJ2-5; TRBD2 matches 8 bases. V lost 4 bases and J lost 1; bases outside the gene matches: 3. The CDR3 is made up of 14 amino acids. Germline V gene sequence: CDR1 SGHRS, CDR2 YFSETQ. This chain's CDR3 is CASSLGTSQETQYF. The CDR3 nucleotides are TGCGCCAGCAGCCTCGGGACTAGCCAAGAGACCCAGTACTTC.

Here the CDR3 DNA reads TGTGCCAGCTTAGCGGGAGTGTGGGGCCAAGAGACCCAGTACTTC. Translated, it gives CASLAGVWGQETQYF. The gene calls are TRBV6-5 and TRBJ2-5; the match to TRBD2 covers 9 bases. This CDR3 has 15 amino acids. Germline V gene lookup returns CDR1 MNHEY and CDR2 SVGAGI. V was pared by 8 bases and J by 1 base, with 8 bases of the junction left unmatched.

The chain has TRBV11-2 and TRBJ2-3; perhaps TRBD2 as D (6 bases). V was trimmed by 1 base and J by 1 base, leaving 6 bases between them. Germline values: CDR1 SGHAT, CDR2 FQNNGV. The CDR3 runs 14 residues. The CDR3 bases are TGTGCCAGCAGCTTAGCGGGGGGCACAGATACGCAGTATTTT. It yields the protein CASSLAGGTDTQYF. The full variable domain, in which reference TRBV11-2 and TRBJ2-3 provide the parts outside the CDR3, is EAGVAQSPRYKIIEKRQSVAFWCNPISGHATLYWYQQILGQGPKLLIQFQNNGVVDDSQLPKDRFSAERLKGVDSTLKIQPAKLEDSAVYLCASSLAGGTDTQYFGPGTRLTVL.

The CDR3 bases are TGTGCCAGTAGTAGTACACAGGGCCGGCTTCGCTACACCTTC. Protein product: CASSSTQGRLRYTF. The chain joins TRBV19 to TRBJ1-2; perhaps TRBD1 as D (6 bases). Trimming took off 4 bases at V and 9 bases at J, with 18 bases between the two ends. The CDR3 loop spans 14 amino acids. Germline CDR1 reads LNHDA; CDR2 reads SQIVND (reference sequence).

V and J are TRBV5-6 and TRBJ2-7; TRBD1 might be the D (6 bases). V lost 4 bases to trimming and J lost 5 bases, with 13 bases between them. The CDR3 is 13 amino acids. Looked up from germline, CDR1 is SGHDT and CDR2 is YYEEEE. CDR3 in amino acids: CASSHRVINEQYF. In nucleotides, the CDR3 is TGTGCCAGCAGCCACAGGGTGATCAACGAGCAGTACTTC.

The J gene is TRBJ2-7, the V gene TRBV3-1 (or the pseudogene TRBV3-2); TRBD1 aligns across 7 bases. Germline values: CDR1 LGHDT, CDR2 YNNKEL (reference sequence). Germline trimming cut 4 bases from V and 6 bases from J; bases unmatched to any gene: 9. The CDR3 sequence is 14 residues long. CDR3 DNA: TGTGCCAGCAGCCCAACCGGGACAGTCGCCGAGCAGTACTTC. Protein product: CASSPTGTVAEQYF.

The chain employs TRBV19 and TRBJ1-1; tentatively, D is TRBD1 (6 bases). Trimming removed 5 bases from V and 4 bases from J, with 11 bases in between. Germline V gene lookup returns CDR1 LNHDA and CDR2 SQIVND (reference sequence). The CDR3 runs 13 residues. CDR3 in DNA: TGTGCCAGTAGTCAGGGGAGGGCCACTGAAGCTTTCTTT. It yields the protein CASSQGRATEAFF.